A few counts support the clone carrying this T cell receptor (beta chain). This entry belongs to a study of blood T cell repertoires in COVID-19. From germline, CDR1 is SGHDT and CDR2 YYEEEE. The CDR3 runs 13 residues. J lost 1 base, V lost 9 bases, and 4 bases had no gene match. Assay: immunoSEQ multiplex PCR; the TCRdb copy retains only in-frame clones and omits some. The data show around 250,000 clones, 86% seen once. The sample was PBMCs or T cells enriched from blood (not recorded which). This TCR came from a woman aged 45-65 years who had recovered from COVID-19. The chain links TRBV5-6 to TRBJ2-1; the match to TRBD1 covers 7 bases. CDR3 amino acids: CAKQGSSYNEQFF. The CDR3 DNA follows: TGTGCCAAACAGGGGTCGTCCTACAATGAGCAGTTCTTC. Based on the CDR3 plus reference TRBV5-6 and TRBJ2-1, the full variable domain is DAGVTQSPTHLIKTRGQQVTLRCSPKSGHDTVSWYQQALGQGPQFIFQYYEEEERQRGNFPDRFSGHQFPNYSSELNVNALLLGDSALYLCAKQGSSYNEQFFGPGTRLTVL.